These 5 T cell receptor beta chains were sequenced from one sample in a study of response to subunit inactivated influenza vaccine. In TCRdb, the RT-PCR reads were re-called with MiXCR into one record per CDR3 protein. This table holds about 800,000 distinct CDR3 sequences, around 20% found once. This material consisted of PBMCs from blood, taken more than 4 days after vaccination. All receptors derive from a man aged 50 to 60 who received an inactivated influenza vaccine.

The chain couples TRBV18 to TRBJ2-3; 10 nucleotides match TRBD2. Germline V lookup: CDR1 KGHSH, CDR2 LQKENI. J was trimmed by 1 base and V by 2 bases; bases with no gene match: 9. This CDR3 is 18 amino acids long. The CDR3 bases are TGTGCCAGCTCACCAGGAGCTAGCGGGGGCTTCCGCACAGATACGCAGTATTTT. Translating gives CASSPGASGGFRTDTQYF.

J is TRBJ2-1 and V is TRBV7-3; D unresolved. Germline V CDR1 and CDR2: SGHTA, FQGTGA. Trimming took off 4 bases at V and 8 bases at J, with 15 bases between the two ends. This CDR3 is built from 14 residues. CDR3 sequence: CASSSRPSGDEQFF. CDR3 bases: TGTGCCAGCAGCTCCCGACCCTCTGGCGATGAGCAGTTCTTC.

Only one count was recorded for this clonotype. The J gene is TRBJ2-3, the V gene TRBV20-1, with a weak D call TRBD2 (6 bases). V was pared by 3 bases and J by 7 bases, with 17 bases between. Germline V lookup: CDR1 DFQATT, CDR2 SNEGSKA (reference sequence). The CDR3 consists of 14 residues. As DNA, the CDR3 is TGCAGTGCTAGGGAGACTAGTTCTCAATATACGCAGTATTTT. Protein sequence: CSARETSSQYTQYF.

This chain connects TRBV4-2 to TRBJ2-7, with 10 nucleotides matching TRBD1. V shed 1 base, J shed 6 bases, and the junction held 9 bases outside the gene matches. CDR3 length: 16 residues. Germline assignment: CDR1 LGHNA and CDR2 YNFKEQ. The CDR3 loop is CASSQVAGTGVTEQYF. The CDR3 DNA sequence: TGTGCCAGCAGCCAAGTGGCGGGGACAGGGGTCACCGAGCAGTACTTC.

This chain links TRBV4-3 with TRBJ2-1; D is unresolved. The CDR3 length is 17 residues. The V end lost 0 bases, the J end lost 3 bases, and 15 bases lay between the germline ends. CDR1 and CDR2 (germline): LGHNA, YSLEER. CDR3 in amino acids: CASSQDRGSVLYNEQFF. CDR3 in DNA: TGCGCCAGCAGCCAAGATCGCGGCTCTGTCCTCTACAATGAGCAGTTCTTC.